One sample yielded the 22 T cell receptor beta chains listed below, sequenced in a study of graft-versus-host responses after intestinal transplantation. Clones were sequenced by immunoSEQ multiplex PCR, and TCRdb holds only the in-frame ones, with some missing. The sample contains over 70,000 clones, 85% to 90% of which appear only once. No antigens are known for them. The sequencing used unstimulated CD8+ T cells sorted from spleen or lymph node cells, collected before transplant. The receptors here all came from a human donor who was the organ donor for an intestinal transplant.

The chain couples TRBV4-3 to TRBJ2-3; 9 positions agree with TRBD2. The CDR3 loop spans 19 amino acids. J gave up 5 bases and V 0 bases, and 15 bases lay outside the gene matches. Germline lookup yields CDR1 LGHNA and CDR2 YSLEER. The CDR3 here is CASSQDRVRGAGGGDTQYF. Here the CDR3 DNA reads TGCGCCAGCAGCCAAGATCGCGTCAGGGGAGCGGGGGGAGGAGATACGCAGTATTTT.

J is TRBJ1-5 and V is TRBV28, with TRBD1 matching 7 bases. CDR3 length: 18 residues. The germline V gene has CDR1 MDHEN and CDR2 SYDVKM. V dropped 7 bases and J dropped 0; count of bases not matched to a gene: 15. The CDR3 loop reads CASTAGTENRISNQPQHF. CDR3 coding DNA: TGTGCCAGCACCGCAGGGACAGAGAATCGGATTAGCAATCAGCCCCAGCATTTT.

The V call is TRBV7-9, the J call TRBJ1-2; D is undetermined. Between the trimmed V and J ends, which lost 5 bases and 3 bases, there was a span of 13 bases. The CDR3 is 14 residues long. Germline V CDR1 and CDR2: SEHNR, FQNEAQ (reference sequence). The CDR3: CASSKAVGYYGYTF. DNA of the CDR3: TGTGCCAGCAGCAAAGCGGTCGGTTACTATGGCTACACCTTC.

V usage is TRBV27 and J usage is TRBJ1-2; 10 nucleotides line up with TRBD1. The germline CDR1 and CDR2 sequences are MNHEY and SMNVEV (reference sequence). This CDR3 is built from 15 residues. V gave up 6 bases and J gave up 3 bases; unmatched junction bases: 7. In DNA, the CDR3 is TGTGCCAGCAGCCCAGACAGGGGGCAGTACTATGGCTACACCTTC. Its protein product is CASSPDRGQYYGYTF.

The rearrangement uses TRBV14 and TRBJ2-3; 8 nucleotides align to TRBD1. V shed 10 bases, J shed 7 bases, and the junction held 16 bases outside the gene matches. This CDR3 contains 15 residues. Germline values: CDR1 SGHDN, CDR2 FVKESK. In DNA, the CDR3 is TGTGCCACCCAGATTAGGGACAGGTTAGTCAATACGCAGTATTTT. It is translated as CATQIRDRLVNTQYF.

This clone appeared a single time. The DNA of the CDR3 is TGTGCCAGCAGCTTAGGGACAGGGAGGAACGGCTACACCTTC. Its protein product is CASSLGTGRNGYTF. The V gene is TRBV5-6, the J gene TRBJ1-2; 9 bases line up with TRBD1. Germline V gene data show CDR1 as SGHDT and CDR2 as YYEEEE. V shed 2 bases and J 8 bases; nucleotides not matched to a gene: 7. The CDR3 length is 14 residues.

The chain joins TRBV5-4 to TRBJ1-1; weak D call: TRBD1 (5 bases). CDR3 length: 16 residues. V was shortened by 2 bases and J by 0 bases, with 14 bases between the two germline ends. CDR1 is SGHNT and CDR2 is YYREEE in the germline V gene (reference sequence). The CDR3 region has the DNA TGTGCCAGCAGCTTCGCCCGTCAGGGATTGAACACTGAAGCTTTCTTT. Its protein product is CASSFARQGLNTEAFF.

This chain joins TRBV4-1 and TRBJ1-2, with D uncertain. Trimming removed 4 bases at V and 6 bases at J, with 24 bases between. The CDR3 covers 17 residues. The V gene's germline CDR1 is MGHRA and CDR2 YSYEKL. CDR3 sequence (DNA): TGCGCCAGCAGCCGAAGTCGCGCCCGGGATGAGGTGGATGGCTACACCTTC. It is translated as CASSRSRARDEVDGYTF.

J is TRBJ1-1 and V is TRBV4-1; a possible D gene is TRBD1 (6 bases). Germline V gives CDR1 MGHRA, CDR2 YSYEKL. V was trimmed by 4 bases and J by 0 bases, leaving 18 bases between them. The CDR3 extends over 17 amino acids. This CDR3 is CASSLDLRGGMNTEAFF. The CDR3 region has the DNA TGCGCCAGCAGCCTAGACCTTAGGGGGGGAATGAACACTGAAGCTTTCTTT.

In DNA form, the CDR3 reads TGTGCCACCAGCAGAGATTCGGGGGAGTATAGCAATCAGCCCCAGCATTTT. It specifies CATSRDSGEYSNQPQHF. The gene calls are TRBV15 and TRBJ1-5; a possible D gene is TRBD1 (5 bases). CDR1 is LNHNV and CDR2 is YYDKDF in the germline V gene (reference sequence). The CDR3 length is 17 residues. V was shortened by 0 bases and J by 0 bases, with 12 bases between the two germline ends.

This chain links TRBV16 with TRBJ2-1; possible D gene TRBD1, 6 bases. Trimming took off 0 bases at V and 3 bases at J, with 9 bases between the two ends. CDR1 is KGHSY, CDR2 FQNENV, per germline. This CDR3 has 15 amino acids. The CDR3 DNA reads as TGTGCCAGCAGCCAATCCATGACAGGCTACAATGAGCAGTTCTTC. It yields the protein CASSQSMTGYNEQFF.

The chain employs TRBV6-4 and TRBJ1-5; D unresolved. V lost 7 bases to trimming and J lost 6 bases, with 16 bases between them. Germline CDR1 is MRHNA and CDR2 is SNTAGT. This CDR3 region has 14 residues. The DNA of the CDR3 is TGTGCCAGCAAGCGACCCGTAATTAGTCAGCCCCAGCATTTT. This gives the protein CASKRPVISQPQHF.

This chain connects TRBV6-5 to TRBJ1-2, with D unclear. Trimming left V 0 bases short and J 8 bases short, with 16 bases between. The V gene's germline CDR1 is MNHEY and CDR2 SVGAGI. The length of the CDR3 is 15 residues. CDR3 sequence reads: CASSYSIGGVEGYTF. DNA for the CDR3: TGTGCCAGCAGTTACTCGATCGGCGGAGTAGAGGGCTACACCTTC.

This rearrangement joins TRBV15 to TRBJ2-7; no clear D. Per the germline V gene, CDR1 is LNHNV and CDR2 is YYDKDF (reference sequence). Trimming cost V 4 bases and J 3 bases, with 7 bases left between them. CDR3 length equals 12 residues. The CDR3 coding sequence is TGTGCCACCAGCACCTCTCACTACGAGCAGTACGTC. Translating it yields CATSTSHYEQYV.

The chain has TRBV13 and TRBJ2-1; TRBD2 agrees at 14 bases. The length of the CDR3 is 16 residues. Germline V gene data show CDR1 as PRHDT and CDR2 as FYEKMQ (reference sequence). The V and J ends lost 5 bases and 5 bases, in that order; junction bases with no gene match: 5. The CDR3 region is CASSGRTSGGNNEQFF. DNA of the CDR3: TGTGCCAGCAGCGGCCGGACTAGCGGGGGGAACAATGAGCAGTTCTTC.

The chain uses TRBV29-1 and TRBJ1-3, with unresolved D. Germline CDR1 is SQVTM and CDR2 is ANQGSEA. Trimming stripped 3 bases from V and 3 bases from J, with 9 bases between. The CDR3 is 13 amino acids. DNA for the CDR3: TGCAGCGTTGAGGAGGGAGTTGGAAACACCATATATTTT. Amino acids: CSVEEGVGNTIYF.

The V gene is TRBV5-1, the J gene TRBJ2-1; 11 bases agree with TRBD1. Germline V lookup: CDR1 SGHRS, CDR2 YFSETQ. V was pared by 0 bases and J by 10 bases, with 9 bases of the junction left unmatched. The CDR3 runs to 16 residues. CDR3 amino acids: CASSLATGQGVREQFF. The DNA for the CDR3 is TGCGCCAGCAGCTTGGCTACGGGACAGGGGGTACGGGAGCAGTTCTTC.

The chain recombines TRBV6-1 with TRBJ1-6; D may be TRBD1 (6 bases). The germline V and J ends were trimmed by 1 base and 6 bases, with 13 bases remaining between them. Germline CDR1 reads MNHNS; CDR2 reads SASEGT. The CDR3 has 16 amino acids. The CDR3 coding sequence is TGTGCCAGCAGTGAAGGCAGGGACAAAATTAATTCACCCCTCCACTTT. This sequence encodes CASSEGRDKINSPLHF.

This clone was detected only once. The rearrangement joins TRBV28 to TRBJ1-3; D might be TRBD1 (6 bases). The germline V gene has CDR1 MDHEN and CDR2 SYDVKM. The CDR3 runs to 13 residues. With 3 bases removed from V and 7 bases from J, the gap between germline ends came to 10 bases. In DNA form, the CDR3 reads TGTGCCAGCAGTTTCGCGGGGGCTAACACCATATATTTT. It specifies CASSFAGANTIYF.

The gene calls are TRBV30 and TRBJ2-7; 11 bases align to TRBD1. This CDR3 contains 16 residues. CDR1 is GTSNPN and CDR2 is SVGIG in the germline V gene (reference sequence). Unmatched junction bases numbered 8, after V lost 1 base and J lost 3 bases. CDR3 coding DNA: TGTGCCTGGAGTGCACCATCGGGACAGGGGGACTACGAGCAGTACGTC. It translates to CAWSAPSGQGDYEQYV.

V gene TRBV9 combines with J gene TRBJ1-4, with TRBD1 matching over 10 bases. The CDR3 consists of 16 residues. The germline V gene encodes CDR1 SGDLS and CDR2 YYNGEE. J gave up 6 bases and V 3 bases, and 8 bases lay outside the gene matches. CDR3 nucleotide sequence: TGTGCCAGCAGCGACCGGGACAGGGGAATGGATGAAAAACTGTTTTTT. It translates to CASSDRDRGMDEKLFF.

V gene TRBV29-1 combines with J gene TRBJ1-5; the D gene is possibly TRBD1 (5 bases). The CDR3 spans 13 residues. V dropped 7 bases and J dropped 4 bases, with 14 bases sitting between them. Per germline, CDR1 SQVTM and CDR2 ANQGSEA. This chain's CDR3 is CSAEEGYNQPQHF. CDR3 sequence (DNA): TGCAGCGCCGAGGAGGGGTATAATCAGCCCCAGCATTTT.